This T cell receptor beta chain was documented in a study of human T cells and chemical hapten exposure. Germline V lookup: CDR1 ENHRY, CDR2 SYGVKD. Trimming stripped 2 bases from V and 0 bases from J, with 11 bases between. The CDR3 runs 16 residues. Described time point: patch test 1, 2 weeks after DPC sensitization. As to treatment: therapeutic diphenylcyclopropenone sensitization with weekly scalp DPC. There are a few counts of this clonotype. TCRdb reprocessed the RACE reads with MiXCR, giving one entry per CDR3 protein. Altogether 120,000 or so distinct CDR3 sequences are present, around 15% being singletons, with the ten largest covering 0.92%.

This receptor was identified in a man younger than 35 with alopecia areata. Some clones in this sample may be carry-over from other donors' samples. The source was whole blood, collected in connection with sensitization to the hapten diphenylcyclopropenone (DPC). V gene TRBV10-3 combines with J gene TRBJ2-1, with D unclear. CDR3 protein: CAISEQTLSSYNEQFF. The CDR3 coding sequence is TGTGCCATCAGTGAGCAGACTCTAAGCTCCTACAATGAGCAGTTCTTC.